This paragraph covers one T cell receptor beta chain sequence. Its antigen is still unknown. Base qualities are not provided; no much larger clone lies one nucleotide away. Donors were roughly 40 systemically healthy Caucasian individuals from Russia aged roughly 6 to 100 years. Approximately 9.7 milliliters of peripheral blood were drawn from each donor into EDTA-treated Vacutainer tubes. Ficoll-Paque density-gradient centrifugation was used to isolate PBMCs, with at least 6.5 million per sample. Trizol reagent was used to extract total RNA from PBMCs, with at least 6 micrograms per sample. For every donor, flow cytometry on a PBMC aliquot measured the percentage of naive CD45RAhigh/CD27high T cells. To prepare the library, 5' RACE was applied. The data were produced on an Illumina HiSeq 2500. A second 7 to 11 cycle PCR used a sample-barcoded 5' primer and a J-beta primer mix. A template-switch 5' adaptor carrying 12 random nucleotides introduced a unique molecular identifier onto each TCR beta cDNA molecule. At least 2.5 million CDR3-containing paired-end reads were obtained from each sample. All of the RNA was converted into first-strand cDNA using the Mint cDNA synthesis kit, with a TRBC-specific oligonucleotide serving as the primer. All cDNA was treated with uracil-DNA glycosylase and then went through a first 18-cycle PCR with the universal primers M1SS and BC2_uni_R. As for the original processing: Each sample was normalized by randomly selecting 1 million high-quality reads, each carrying a distinct molecular identifier. Reads with shared molecular identifiers were discarded instead of being binned into consensus sequences. MiTCR, set to a Q25 quality threshold and the strictest error-elimination algorithm, was used for CDR3 identification, clonotype clustering and error correction. A nonparametric unseen species model with Euler transformation was used to estimate lower-bound total TCR beta diversity. TCRdb itself trimmed the public reads at Q25 with fastp, ran MiXCR and retained productive beta chains. Each entry merges the rows of one CDR3 protein and shows their most common DNA and genes. It is TCRdb's table, rather than the study itself, that gives the V and J calls and clone size. Across this sample there are 790,000 or so distinct CDR3 sequences, with roughly three fifths seen only once. The ten most abundant clones make up about 26% of the sample.

The data originate from a study of blood T cells in healthy people across ages (dated by TCRdb to about 2015). Context from the whole study: In model experiments, template switching captured roughly one uniquely barcoded TCR beta cDNA molecule for every two T cells. The donors were divided into four age groups: young (average around 17 years), middle-aged (approximately 42), aged (approximately 62) and long-lived (roughly 86). To track age-related changes in TCR beta repertoire diversity, the study relied on deep sequencing normalized with unique cDNA molecular identifiers. Donors of different ages were randomly distributed across sequencing lanes to avoid experimental bias. The study analyzed two additional independent replicas of 1 million unique cDNA reads from the same blood draw for two donors, one aged 18 to 30 and one aged 80 or older. Here is what the overall study found, with its caveats: Total diversity estimates from one million sequenced T cells were considered lower bounds and underestimates. As age increased, observed TCR beta diversity per million T cells dropped in a roughly linear way, and a significant reduction was already evident by age 40. Observed TCR beta diversity correlated strongly with the percentage of naive T cells measured by flow cytometry. Compared with the aged group, the long-lived group had more naive CD4+ T cells, fewer expanded clones and increased TCR diversity, a pattern suggesting age selection. Conclusive comparison of naive and antigen-experienced compartments was prevented by the profiling of bulk unsorted PBMCs. The CMV infection status of donors was not known, potentially confounding age-related changes in expanded clonotypes.

The germline V gene yields SQVTM for CDR1 and ANQGSEA for CDR2. The CDR3 spans 13 residues, from the cysteine through the phenylalanine. CDR3 DNA is the only sequence kept; it has 39 bases, read in frame from the first base. Trimming accounts for 6 bases at V and 5 bases at J, while the number of junction bases matched to no gene is 5. The source material was blood. This clonotype was sampled from a man aged 40-49 years in good health. Recombination joined TRBV29-1 with TRBJ1-5; a stretch of 9 junction bases matches TRBD1. The CDR3 amino acid sequence is: CSVGTGRDQPQHF. In nucleotide form, the sequence is TGCAGCGTCGGGACAGGGAGGGATCAGCCCCAGCATTTT.